The count of the clone carrying this T cell receptor (beta chain) is one. The ends lost 2 bases at V and 2 bases at J; junction bases unmatched: 1. CDR1 and CDR2 (germline): SGDLS, YYNGEE. The CDR3 extends over 14 amino acids. These data originate in a study of blood T cell repertoires in COVID-19. Original analysis: Estimation of nucleated cell counts relied on the amplification of reference gene primers. Measured with immunoSEQ multiplex PCR; TCRdb has only the in-frame clones, and not every one. V, J and clone size are those of that table, while D and trimming were read from the DNA. The table has 63,000 or so clones, roughly 80% seen once.

The chain joins TRBV9 to TRBJ2-7, with TRBD1 matching over 10 bases. Input material: peripheral blood. This TCR derives from a man older than 75 with active COVID-19. The CDR3 DNA reads as TGTGCCAGCAGCGTGACAGGGGGCACCTACGAGCAGTACTTC. It codes for CASSVTGGTYEQYF.